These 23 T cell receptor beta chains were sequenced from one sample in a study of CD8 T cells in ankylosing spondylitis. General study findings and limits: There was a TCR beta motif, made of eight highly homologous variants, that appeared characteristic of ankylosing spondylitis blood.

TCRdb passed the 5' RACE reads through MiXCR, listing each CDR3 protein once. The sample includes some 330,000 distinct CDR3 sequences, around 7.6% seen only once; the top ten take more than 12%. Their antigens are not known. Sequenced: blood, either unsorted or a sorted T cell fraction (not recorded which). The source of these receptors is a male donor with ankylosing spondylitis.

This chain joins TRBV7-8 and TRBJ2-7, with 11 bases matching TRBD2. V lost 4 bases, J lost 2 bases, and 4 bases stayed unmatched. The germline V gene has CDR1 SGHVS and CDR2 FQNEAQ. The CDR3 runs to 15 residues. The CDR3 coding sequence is TGTGCCAGCAGCTCGGGACTAGCGGCCCCCTACGAGCAGTACTTC. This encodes CASSSGLAAPYEQYF.

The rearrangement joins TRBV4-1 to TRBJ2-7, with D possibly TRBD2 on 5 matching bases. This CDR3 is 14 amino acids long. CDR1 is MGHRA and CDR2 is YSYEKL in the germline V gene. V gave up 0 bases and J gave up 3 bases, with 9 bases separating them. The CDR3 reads CASSQDQDFYEQYF. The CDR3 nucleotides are TGCGCCAGCAGCCAAGATCAGGACTTCTACGAGCAGTACTTC.

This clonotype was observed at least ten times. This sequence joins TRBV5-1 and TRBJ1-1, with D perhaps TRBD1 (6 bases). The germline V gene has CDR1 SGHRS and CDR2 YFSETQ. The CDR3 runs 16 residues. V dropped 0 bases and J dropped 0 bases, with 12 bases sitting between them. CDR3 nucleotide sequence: TGCGCCAGCAGCTTGGCGGGCAGGGGAATGAACACTGAAGCTTTCTTT. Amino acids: CASSLAGRGMNTEAFF.

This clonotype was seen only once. The CDR3 DNA follows: TGTGCCAGCAGCTTAGGCGGGAGTCGGACAGATACGCAGTATTTT. Encoded protein: CASSLGGSRTDTQYF. The rearrangement uses TRBV7-7 and TRBJ2-3; 7 bases match TRBD2. CDR3 length: 15 amino acids. Germline-derived CDR1 and CDR2 are SSHAT and FNYEAQ (reference sequence). The J segment lost 3 bases and the V segment lost 1 base, leaving 4 bases of the junction unmatched.

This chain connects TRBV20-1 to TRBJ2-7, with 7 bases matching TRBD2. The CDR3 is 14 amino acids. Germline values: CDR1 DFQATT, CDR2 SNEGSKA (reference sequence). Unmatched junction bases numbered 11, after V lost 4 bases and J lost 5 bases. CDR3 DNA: TGCAGTGCTACTCCTCCACGGGAGGCCGACGAGCAGTACTTC. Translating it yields CSATPPREADEQYF.

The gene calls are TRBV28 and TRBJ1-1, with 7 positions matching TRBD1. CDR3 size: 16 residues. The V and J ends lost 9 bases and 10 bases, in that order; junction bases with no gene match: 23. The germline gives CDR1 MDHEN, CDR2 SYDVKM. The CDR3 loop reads CASCTLGGGGGERAFF. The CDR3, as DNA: TGTGCCAGTTGCACTCTTGGCGGAGGGGGCGGTGAGAGAGCTTTCTTT.

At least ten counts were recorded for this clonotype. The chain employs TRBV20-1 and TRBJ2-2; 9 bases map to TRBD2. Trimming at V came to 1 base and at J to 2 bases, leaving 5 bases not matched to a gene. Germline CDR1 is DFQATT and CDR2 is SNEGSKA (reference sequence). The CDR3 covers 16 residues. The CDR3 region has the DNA TGCAGTGCTAGAGCCCTCCTAGCGGGAAACACCGGGGAGCTGTTTTTT. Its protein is CSARALLAGNTGELFF.

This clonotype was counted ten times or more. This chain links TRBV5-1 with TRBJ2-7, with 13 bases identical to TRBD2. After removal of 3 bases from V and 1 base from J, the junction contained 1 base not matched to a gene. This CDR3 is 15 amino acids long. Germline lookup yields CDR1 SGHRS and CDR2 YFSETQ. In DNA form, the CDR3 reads TGCGCCAGCAGCTGGACTAGCGGGGGATCCTACGAGCAGTACTTC. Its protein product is CASSWTSGGSYEQYF.

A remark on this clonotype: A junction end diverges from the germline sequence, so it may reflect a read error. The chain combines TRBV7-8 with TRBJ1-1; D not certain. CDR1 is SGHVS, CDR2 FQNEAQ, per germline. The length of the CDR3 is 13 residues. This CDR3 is CASSPRANPEAFF. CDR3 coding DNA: TGTGCCAGCAGCCCCCGGGCGAACCCTGAAGCTTTCTTT.

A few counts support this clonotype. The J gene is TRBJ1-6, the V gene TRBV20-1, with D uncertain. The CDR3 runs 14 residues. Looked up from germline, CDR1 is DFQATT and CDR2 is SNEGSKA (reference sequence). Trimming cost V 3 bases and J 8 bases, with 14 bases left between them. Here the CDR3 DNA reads TGCAGTGCTAGTGGGTCTGCGGCCGATTCACCCCTCCACTTT. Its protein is CSASGSAADSPLHF.

CDR3 sequence: CASSAWVADYYEQYF. The CDR3 region has the DNA TGTGCCAGCAGTGCCTGGGTAGCGGATTACTACGAGCAGTACTTC. The V call is TRBV6-1, the J call TRBJ2-7, with a tentative D call TRBD2 (6 bases). V dropped 4 bases and J dropped 3 bases, with 16 bases sitting between them. The CDR3 extends over 15 amino acids. In germline, CDR1 is MNHNS, CDR2 SASEGT.

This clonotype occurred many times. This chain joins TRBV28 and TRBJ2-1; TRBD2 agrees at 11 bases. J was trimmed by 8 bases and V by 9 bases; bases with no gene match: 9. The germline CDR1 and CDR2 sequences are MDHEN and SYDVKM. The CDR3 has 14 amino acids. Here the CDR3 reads CASRFSGRGYEQFF. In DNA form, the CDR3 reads TGTGCCAGTCGATTTAGCGGGAGGGGTTATGAGCAGTTCTTC.

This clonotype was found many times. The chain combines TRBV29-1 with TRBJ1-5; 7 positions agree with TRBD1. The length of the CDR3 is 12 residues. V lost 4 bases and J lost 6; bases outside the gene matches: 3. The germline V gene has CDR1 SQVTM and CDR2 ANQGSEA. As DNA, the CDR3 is TGCAGCGTTGCCTCAGGGGGTCAGCCCCAGCATTTT. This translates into CSVASGGQPQHF.

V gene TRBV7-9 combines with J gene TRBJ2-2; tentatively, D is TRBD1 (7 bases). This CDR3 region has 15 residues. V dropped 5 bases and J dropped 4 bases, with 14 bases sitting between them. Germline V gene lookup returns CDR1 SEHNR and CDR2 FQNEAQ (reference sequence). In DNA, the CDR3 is TGTGCCAGCAGCCCGCAGGGGGGTTCCACCGGGGAGCTGTTTTTT. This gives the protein CASSPQGGSTGELFF.

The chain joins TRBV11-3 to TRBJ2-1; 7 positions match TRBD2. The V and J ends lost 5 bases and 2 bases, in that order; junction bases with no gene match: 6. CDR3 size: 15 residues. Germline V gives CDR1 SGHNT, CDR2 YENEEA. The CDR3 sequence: CASSDPSGPYNEQFF. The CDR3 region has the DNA TGTGCCAGCAGCGACCCTAGCGGCCCCTACAATGAGCAGTTCTTC.

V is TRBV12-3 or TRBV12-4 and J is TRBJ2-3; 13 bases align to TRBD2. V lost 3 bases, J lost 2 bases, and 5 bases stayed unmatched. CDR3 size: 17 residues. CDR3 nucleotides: TGTGCCAGCAGTTTCCGAGGACTAGCGGGAGTCACAGATACGCAGTATTTT. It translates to CASSFRGLAGVTDTQYF.

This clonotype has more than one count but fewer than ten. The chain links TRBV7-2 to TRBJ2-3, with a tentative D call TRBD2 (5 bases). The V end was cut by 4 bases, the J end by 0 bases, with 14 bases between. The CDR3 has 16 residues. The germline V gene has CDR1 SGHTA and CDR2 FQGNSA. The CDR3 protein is CASSWSGGTSTDTQYF. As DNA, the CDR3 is TGTGCCAGCAGCTGGAGCGGAGGCACTAGCACAGATACGCAGTATTTT.

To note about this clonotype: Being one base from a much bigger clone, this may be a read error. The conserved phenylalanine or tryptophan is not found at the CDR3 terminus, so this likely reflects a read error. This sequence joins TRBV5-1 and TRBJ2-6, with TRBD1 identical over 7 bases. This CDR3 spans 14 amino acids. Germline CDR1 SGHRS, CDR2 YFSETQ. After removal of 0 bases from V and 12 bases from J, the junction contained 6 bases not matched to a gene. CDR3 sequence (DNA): TGCGCCAGCAGCTTGGCACAGGGGTTGGGCGTCCTGACTTAC. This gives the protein CASSLAQGLGVLTY.

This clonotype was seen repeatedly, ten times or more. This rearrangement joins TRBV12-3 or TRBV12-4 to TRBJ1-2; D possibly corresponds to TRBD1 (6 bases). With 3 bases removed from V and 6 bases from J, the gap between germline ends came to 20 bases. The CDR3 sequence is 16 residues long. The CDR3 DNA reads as TGTGCCAGCAGTTTGGCTCTAGGGGGTCAGGGGAATGGCTACACCTTC. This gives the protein CASSLALGGQGNGYTF.

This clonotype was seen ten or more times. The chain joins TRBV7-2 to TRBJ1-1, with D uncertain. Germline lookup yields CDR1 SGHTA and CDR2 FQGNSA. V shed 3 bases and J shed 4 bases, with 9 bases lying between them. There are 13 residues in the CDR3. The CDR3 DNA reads TGTGCCAGCAGCTTCAGTTTAGTCACTGAAGCTTTCTTT. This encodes CASSFSLVTEAFF.

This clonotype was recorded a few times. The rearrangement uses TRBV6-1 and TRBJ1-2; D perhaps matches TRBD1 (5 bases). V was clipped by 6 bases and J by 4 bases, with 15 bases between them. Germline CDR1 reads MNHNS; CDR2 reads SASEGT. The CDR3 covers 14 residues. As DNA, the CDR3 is TGTGCCAGCAGGACCCGGCCACAGGCCTATGGCTACACCTTC. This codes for CASRTRPQAYGYTF.

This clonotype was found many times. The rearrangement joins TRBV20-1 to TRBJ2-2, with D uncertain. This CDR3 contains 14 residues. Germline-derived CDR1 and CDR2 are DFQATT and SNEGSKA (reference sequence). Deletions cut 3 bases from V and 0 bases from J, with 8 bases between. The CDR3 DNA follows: TGCAGTGCTAGTCCCCCCACGAACACCGGGGAGCTGTTTTTT. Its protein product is CSASPPTNTGELFF.

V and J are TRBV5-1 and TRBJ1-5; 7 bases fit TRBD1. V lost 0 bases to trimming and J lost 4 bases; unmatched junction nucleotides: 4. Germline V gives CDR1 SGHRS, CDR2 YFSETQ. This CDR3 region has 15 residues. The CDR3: CASSLGQGQNQPQHF. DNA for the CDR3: TGCGCCAGCAGCTTGGGACAGGGACAGAATCAGCCCCAGCATTTT.